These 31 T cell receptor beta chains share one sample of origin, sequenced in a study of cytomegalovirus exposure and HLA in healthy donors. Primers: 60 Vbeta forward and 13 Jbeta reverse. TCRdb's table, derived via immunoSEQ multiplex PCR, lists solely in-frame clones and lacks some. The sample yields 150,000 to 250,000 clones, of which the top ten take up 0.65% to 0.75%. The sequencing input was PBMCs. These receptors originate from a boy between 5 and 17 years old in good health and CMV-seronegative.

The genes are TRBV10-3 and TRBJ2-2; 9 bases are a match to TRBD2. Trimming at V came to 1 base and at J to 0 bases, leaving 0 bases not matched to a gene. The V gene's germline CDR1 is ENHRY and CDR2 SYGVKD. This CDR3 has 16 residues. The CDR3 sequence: CAISELAGANTGELFF. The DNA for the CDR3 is TGTGCCATCAGTGAGTTAGCGGGGGCGAACACCGGGGAGCTGTTTTTT.

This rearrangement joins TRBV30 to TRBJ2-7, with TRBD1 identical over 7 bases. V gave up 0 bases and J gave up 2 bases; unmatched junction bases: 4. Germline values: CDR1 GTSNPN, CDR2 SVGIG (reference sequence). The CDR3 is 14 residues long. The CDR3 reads CAWSVPGGPYEQYF. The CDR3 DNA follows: TGTGCCTGGAGTGTACCAGGGGGACCCTACGAGCAGTACTTC. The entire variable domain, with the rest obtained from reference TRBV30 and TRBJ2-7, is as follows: SQTIHQWPATLVQPVGSPLSLECTVEGTSNPNLYWYRQAAGRGLQLLFYSVGIGQISSEVPQNLSASRPQDRQFILSSKKLLLSDSGFYLCAWSVPGGPYEQYFGPGTRLTVT.

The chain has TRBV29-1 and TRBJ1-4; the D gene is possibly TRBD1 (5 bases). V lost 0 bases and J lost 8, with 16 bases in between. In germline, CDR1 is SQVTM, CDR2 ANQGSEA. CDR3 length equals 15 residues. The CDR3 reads CSVEDENRSGEKLFF. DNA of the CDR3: TGCAGCGTTGAAGACGAAAACAGGAGTGGGGAAAAACTGTTTTTT. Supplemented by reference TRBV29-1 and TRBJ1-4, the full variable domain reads SAVISQKPSRDICQRGTSLTIQCQVDSQVTMMFWYRQQPGQSLTLIATANQGSEATYESGFVIDKFPISRPNLTFSTLTVSNMSPEDSSIYLCSVEDENRSGEKLFFGSGTQLSVL.

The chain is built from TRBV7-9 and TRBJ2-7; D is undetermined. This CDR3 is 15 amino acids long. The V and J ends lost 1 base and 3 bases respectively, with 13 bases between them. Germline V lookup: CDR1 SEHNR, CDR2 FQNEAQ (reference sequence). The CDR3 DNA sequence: TGTGCCAGCAGCTTAGTCACCGGCGGATTCTACGAGCAGTACTTC. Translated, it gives CASSLVTGGFYEQYF.

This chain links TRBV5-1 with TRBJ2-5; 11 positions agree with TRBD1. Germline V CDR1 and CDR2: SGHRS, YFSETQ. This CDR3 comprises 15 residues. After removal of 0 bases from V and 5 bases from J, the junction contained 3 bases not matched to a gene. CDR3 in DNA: TGCGCCAGCAGCTTGGCCGGACAGGGGGCGGAGACCCAGTACTTC. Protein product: CASSLAGQGAETQYF.

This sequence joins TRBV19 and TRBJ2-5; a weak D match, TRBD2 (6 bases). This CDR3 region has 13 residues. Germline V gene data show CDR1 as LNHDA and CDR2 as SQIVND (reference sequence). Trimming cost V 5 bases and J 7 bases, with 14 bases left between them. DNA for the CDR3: TGTGCCAGTAGTCTGAGGGTGGGAGGGACCCAGTACTTC. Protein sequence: CASSLRVGGTQYF.

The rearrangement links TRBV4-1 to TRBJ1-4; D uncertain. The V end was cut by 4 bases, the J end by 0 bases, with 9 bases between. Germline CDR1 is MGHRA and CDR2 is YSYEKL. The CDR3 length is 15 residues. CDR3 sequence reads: CASSPSSATNEKLFF. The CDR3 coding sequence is TGCGCCAGCAGCCCCTCTTCCGCAACTAATGAAAAACTGTTTTTT.

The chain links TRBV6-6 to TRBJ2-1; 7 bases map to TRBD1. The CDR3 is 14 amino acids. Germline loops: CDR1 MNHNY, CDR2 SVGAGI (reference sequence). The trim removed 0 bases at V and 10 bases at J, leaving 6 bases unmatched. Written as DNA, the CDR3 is TGTGCCAGCAGTTACTCGAGGGACAGATGGGAGCAGTTCTTC. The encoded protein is CASSYSRDRWEQFF.

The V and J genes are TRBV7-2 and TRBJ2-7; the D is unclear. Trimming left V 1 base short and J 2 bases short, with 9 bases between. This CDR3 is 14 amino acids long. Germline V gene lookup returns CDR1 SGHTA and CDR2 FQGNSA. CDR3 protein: CASSLVSRAYEQYF. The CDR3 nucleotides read TGTGCCAGCAGCTTAGTGTCCCGGGCCTACGAGCAGTACTTC. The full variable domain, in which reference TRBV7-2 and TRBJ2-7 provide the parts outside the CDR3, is GAGVSQSPSNKVTEKGKDVELRCDPISGHTALYWYRQSLGQGLEFLIYFQGNSAPDKSGLPSDRFSAERTGGSVSTLTIQRTQQEDSAVYLCASSLVSRAYEQYFGPGTRLTVT.

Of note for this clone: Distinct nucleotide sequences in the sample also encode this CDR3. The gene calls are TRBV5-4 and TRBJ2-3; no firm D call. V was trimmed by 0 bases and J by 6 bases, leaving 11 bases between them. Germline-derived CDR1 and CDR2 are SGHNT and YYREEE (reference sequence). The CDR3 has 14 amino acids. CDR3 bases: TGTGCCAGCAGCTTGGGTTCCCACATTGATACGCAGTATTTT. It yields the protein CASSLGSHIDTQYF. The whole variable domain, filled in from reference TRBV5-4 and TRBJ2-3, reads ETGVTQSPTHLIKTRGQQVTLRCSSQSGHNTVSWYQQALGQGPQFIFQYYREEENGRGNFPPRFSGLQFPNYSSELNVNALELDDSALYLCASSLGSHIDTQYFGPGTRLTVL.

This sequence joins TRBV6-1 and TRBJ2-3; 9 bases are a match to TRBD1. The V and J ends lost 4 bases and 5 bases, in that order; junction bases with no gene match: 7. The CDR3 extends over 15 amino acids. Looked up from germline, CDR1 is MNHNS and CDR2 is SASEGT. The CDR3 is CASSGRDRERDTQYF. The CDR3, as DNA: TGTGCCAGCAGTGGCCGGGACAGGGAGCGAGATACGCAGTATTTT.

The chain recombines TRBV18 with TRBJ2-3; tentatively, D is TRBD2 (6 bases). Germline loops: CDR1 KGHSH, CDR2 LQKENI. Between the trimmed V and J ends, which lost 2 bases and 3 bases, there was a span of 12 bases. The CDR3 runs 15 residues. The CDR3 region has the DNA TGTGCCAGCTCACCAAATATAGGACTAACAGATACGCAGTATTTT. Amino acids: CASSPNIGLTDTQYF.

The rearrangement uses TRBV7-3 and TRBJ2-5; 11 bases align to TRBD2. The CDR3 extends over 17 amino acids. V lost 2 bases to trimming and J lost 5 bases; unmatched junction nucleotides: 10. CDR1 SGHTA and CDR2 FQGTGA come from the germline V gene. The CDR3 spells CASSLFAGTSGAETQYF. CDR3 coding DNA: TGTGCCAGCAGCTTATTCGCCGGGACTAGCGGTGCGGAGACCCAGTACTTC.

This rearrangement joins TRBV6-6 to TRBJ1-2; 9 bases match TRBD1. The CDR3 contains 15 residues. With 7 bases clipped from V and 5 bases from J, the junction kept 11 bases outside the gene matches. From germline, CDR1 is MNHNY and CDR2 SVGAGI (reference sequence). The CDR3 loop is CASTAGGTGSYGYTF. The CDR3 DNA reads TGTGCCAGCACCGCAGGGGGGACAGGGTCGTATGGCTACACCTTC.

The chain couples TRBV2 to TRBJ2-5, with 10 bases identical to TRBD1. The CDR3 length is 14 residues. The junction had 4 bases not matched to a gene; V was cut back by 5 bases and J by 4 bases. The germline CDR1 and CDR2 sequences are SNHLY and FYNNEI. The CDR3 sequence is CASSWTGGRETQYF. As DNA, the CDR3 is TGTGCCAGCAGTTGGACAGGGGGAAGAGAGACCCAGTACTTC.

The CDR3 DNA follows: TGCGCCAGCAGCTTGGTTTGGGCCGCAACTAATGAAAAACTGTTTTTT. This encodes CASSLVWAATNEKLFF. The chain recombines TRBV5-1 with TRBJ1-4, with D unclear. Trimming cost V 0 bases and J 0 bases, with 9 bases left between them. Germline V gene data show CDR1 as SGHRS and CDR2 as YFSETQ. The CDR3 extends over 16 amino acids.

The CDR3: CASSPQGHSGNTIYF. DNA for the CDR3: TGTGCCAGTAGTCCCCAGGGACACTCTGGAAACACCATATATTTT. V usage is TRBV19 and J usage is TRBJ1-3; D possibly corresponds to TRBD1 (6 bases). Germline V gene sequence: CDR1 LNHDA, CDR2 SQIVND (reference sequence). This CDR3 comprises 15 residues. V was pared by 5 bases and J by 0 bases, with 11 bases between. Based on the CDR3 plus reference TRBV19 and TRBJ1-3, the full variable domain is DGGITQSPKYLFRKEGQNVTLSCEQNLNHDAMYWYRQDPGQGLRLIYYSQIVNDFQKGDIAEGYSVSREKKESFPLTVTSAQKNPTAFYLCASSPQGHSGNTIYFGEGSWLTVV.

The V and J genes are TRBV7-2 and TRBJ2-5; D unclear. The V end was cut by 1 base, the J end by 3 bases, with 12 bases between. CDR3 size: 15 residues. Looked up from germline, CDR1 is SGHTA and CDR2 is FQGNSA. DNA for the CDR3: TGTGCCAGCAGCTTAGGGTTCGCGAGCGAAGAGACCCAGTACTTC. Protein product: CASSLGFASEETQYF.

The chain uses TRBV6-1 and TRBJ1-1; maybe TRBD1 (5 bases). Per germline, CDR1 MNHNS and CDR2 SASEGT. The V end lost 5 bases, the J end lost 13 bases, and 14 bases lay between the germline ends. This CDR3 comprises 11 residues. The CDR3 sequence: CASSSRVGVFF. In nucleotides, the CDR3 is TGTGCCAGCAGTTCCAGGGTTGGAGTTTTCTTT.

The DNA for the CDR3 is TGCGCCAGCAGGGGACAGGGGTCGGATACGCAGTATTTT. The encoded protein is CASRGQGSDTQYF. The chain uses TRBV10-1 and TRBJ2-3; TRBD1 matches at 10 bases. The J segment lost 6 bases and the V segment lost 6 bases, leaving 3 bases of the junction unmatched. The CDR3 is 13 amino acids. The germline V gene encodes CDR1 WNHNN and CDR2 SYGVQD (reference sequence).

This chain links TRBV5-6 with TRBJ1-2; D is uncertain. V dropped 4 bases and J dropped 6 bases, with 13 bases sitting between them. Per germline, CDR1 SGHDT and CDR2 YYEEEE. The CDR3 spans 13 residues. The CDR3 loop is CASSAWRRDGYTF. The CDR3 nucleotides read TGTGCCAGCAGCGCGTGGAGGAGAGATGGCTACACCTTC.

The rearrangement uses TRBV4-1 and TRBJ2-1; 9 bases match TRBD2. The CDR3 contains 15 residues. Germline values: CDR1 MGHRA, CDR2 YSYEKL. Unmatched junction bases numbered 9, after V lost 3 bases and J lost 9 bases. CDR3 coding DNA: TGCGCCAGCAGCCACGCGGGGGGGCCGGGTGTTGAGCAGTTCTTC. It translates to CASSHAGGPGVEQFF.

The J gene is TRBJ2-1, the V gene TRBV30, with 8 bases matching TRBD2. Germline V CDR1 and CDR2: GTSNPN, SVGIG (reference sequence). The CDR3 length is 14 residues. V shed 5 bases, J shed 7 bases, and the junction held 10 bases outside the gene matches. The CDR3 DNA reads TGTGCCTGGGTCCTTTACGGGGGGGCTAATGAGCAGTTCTTC. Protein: CAWVLYGGANEQFF.

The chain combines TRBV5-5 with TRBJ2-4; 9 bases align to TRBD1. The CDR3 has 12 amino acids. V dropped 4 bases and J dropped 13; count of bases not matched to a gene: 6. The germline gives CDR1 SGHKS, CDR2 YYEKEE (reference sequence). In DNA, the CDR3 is TGTGCCAGCAGCCCAACGGACAGGGGCCAGTACTTC. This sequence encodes CASSPTDRGQYF.

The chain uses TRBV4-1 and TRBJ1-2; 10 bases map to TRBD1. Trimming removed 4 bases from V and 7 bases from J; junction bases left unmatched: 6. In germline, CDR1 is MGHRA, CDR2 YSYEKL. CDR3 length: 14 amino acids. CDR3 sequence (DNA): TGCGCCAGCAGCCTGACAGGGGGCGCGGGTGGCTACACCTTC. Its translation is CASSLTGGAGGYTF.

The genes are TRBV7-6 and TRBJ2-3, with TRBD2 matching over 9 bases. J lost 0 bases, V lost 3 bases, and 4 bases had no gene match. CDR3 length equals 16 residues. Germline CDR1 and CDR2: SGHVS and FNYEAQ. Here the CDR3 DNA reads TGTGCCAGCAGCTTTCTGCGGGGGGGCAGCACAGATACGCAGTATTTT. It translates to CASSFLRGGSTDTQYF.

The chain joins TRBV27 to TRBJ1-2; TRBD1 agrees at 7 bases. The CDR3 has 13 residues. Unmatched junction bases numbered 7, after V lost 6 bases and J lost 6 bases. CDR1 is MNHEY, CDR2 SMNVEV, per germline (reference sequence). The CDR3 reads CASRVDRSHGYTF. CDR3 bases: TGTGCCAGCAGAGTGGACAGGTCGCATGGCTACACCTTC.

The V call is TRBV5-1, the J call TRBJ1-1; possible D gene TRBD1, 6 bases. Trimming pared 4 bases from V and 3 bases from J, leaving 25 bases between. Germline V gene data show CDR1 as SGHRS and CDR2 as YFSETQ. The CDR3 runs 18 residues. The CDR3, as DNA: TGCGCCAGCAGCCGGATCGGGCAAATTAGGGGGATCGACACTGAAGCTTTCTTT. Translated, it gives CASSRIGQIRGIDTEAFF.

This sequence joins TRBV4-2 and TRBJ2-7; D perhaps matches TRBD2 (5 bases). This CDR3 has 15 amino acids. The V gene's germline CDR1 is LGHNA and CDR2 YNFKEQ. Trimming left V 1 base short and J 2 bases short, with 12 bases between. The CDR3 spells CASSQASTGTYEQYF. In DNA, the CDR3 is TGTGCCAGCAGCCAAGCGTCGACGGGAACCTACGAGCAGTACTTC.

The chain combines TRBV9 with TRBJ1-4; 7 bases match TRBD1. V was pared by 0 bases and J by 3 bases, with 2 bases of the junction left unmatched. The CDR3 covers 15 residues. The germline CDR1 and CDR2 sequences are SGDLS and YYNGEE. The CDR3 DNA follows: TGTGCCAGCAGCGTAGCAGGGACAGCTAATGAAAAACTGTTTTTT. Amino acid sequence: CASSVAGTANEKLFF.

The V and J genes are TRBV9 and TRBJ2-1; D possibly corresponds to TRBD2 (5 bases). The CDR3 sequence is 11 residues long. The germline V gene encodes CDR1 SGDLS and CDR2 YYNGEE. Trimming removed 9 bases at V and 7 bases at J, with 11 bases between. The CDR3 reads CATGMENEQFF. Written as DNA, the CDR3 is TGTGCCACGGGGATGGAGAATGAGCAGTTCTTC.